This T cell receptor (beta chain) was captured by sequencing in a study of blood T cell repertoires in COVID-19. Germline V gene data show CDR1 as LGHDT and CDR2 as YNNKEL (reference sequence). V was shortened by 0 bases and J by 0 bases, with 8 bases between the two germline ends. This CDR3 has 15 residues. Per the original methods: Reference gene primer amplification gave nucleated cell count estimates. Clones were read by immunoSEQ multiplex PCR, and TCRdb kept only the in-frame ones, dropping some. That table furnishes V, J and clone size, whereas the DNA furnished D and trimming. The data show a few hundred thousand clones, around 80% seen once.

The sequence was obtained from a man aged 50 to 59 with active or convalescent COVID-19. Sequenced sample: peripheral blood. The chain is built from TRBV3-1 (or the pseudogene TRBV3-2) and TRBJ1-1; D remains unclear. The CDR3 reads CASSQEASVNTEAFF. In DNA, the CDR3 is TGTGCCAGCAGCCAAGAAGCGTCCGTGAACACTGAAGCTTTCTTT.